What follows are 30 T cell receptor beta chains derived from one specimen sequenced in a study of siplizumab effects on memory and regulatory T cells. Some clones are missing from TCRdb's copy, which holds only in-frame ones; the method was immunoSEQ multiplex PCR. The sample has around 78,000 clones, about 89% seen once; the top ten hold roughly 30%. The specimen sequenced was CD8+ T cells sorted from blood. The receptors originated from a human donor in good health.

V is TRBV4-1 and J is TRBJ2-1, with D perhaps matching TRBD2 (5 bases). Germline-derived CDR1 and CDR2 are MGHRA and YSYEKL. V dropped 4 bases and J dropped 4 bases, with 11 bases sitting between them. CDR3 size: 14 residues. The CDR3 bases are TGCGCCAGCAGCCCCTTGAGCGGATACAATGAGCAGTTCTTC. Encoded protein: CASSPLSGYNEQFF.

The chain couples TRBV7-9 to TRBJ2-7, with TRBD2 as a possible D gene (6 bases). The CDR3 totals 14 residues. Per germline, CDR1 SEHNR and CDR2 FQNEAQ (reference sequence). Deletions cut 6 bases from V and 2 bases from J, with 14 bases between. In nucleotides, the CDR3 is TGTGCCAGCAGTCCCGGGACTTTTCCCTACGAGCAGTACTTC. This encodes CASSPGTFPYEQYF. The full variable domain, with the rest looked up from reference TRBV7-9 and TRBJ2-7, is DTGVSQNPRHKITKRGQNVTFRCDPISEHNRLYWYRQTLGQGPEFLTYFQNEAQLEKSRLLSDRFSAERPKGSFSTLEIQRTEQGDSAMYLCASSPGTFPYEQYFGPGTRLTVT.

The chain recombines TRBV2 with TRBJ1-4; unclear D gene. V lost 7 bases and J 7 bases, leaving 4 bases between the germline ends. The CDR3 is made up of 10 amino acids. Germline V gives CDR1 SNHLY, CDR2 FYNNEI. The CDR3 nucleotides read TGTGCCAGCAATGGTGAAAAACTGTTTTTT. It yields the protein CASNGEKLFF.

The chain couples TRBV5-1 to TRBJ2-3; 9 bases agree with TRBD1. This CDR3 has 15 amino acids. The ends lost 1 base at V and 5 bases at J; junction bases unmatched: 5. The germline V gene has CDR1 SGHRS and CDR2 YFSETQ. For the CDR3, the DNA is TGCGCCAGCAGCTTGCCTGGACAGGGGAGAGATACGCAGTATTTT. Translated: CASSLPGQGRDTQYF. The whole variable domain, filled in from reference TRBV5-1 and TRBJ2-3, reads KAGVTQTPRYLIKTRGQQVTLSCSPISGHRSVSWYQQTPGQGLQFLFEYFSETQRNKGNFPGRFSGRQFSNSRSEMNVSTLELGDSALYLCASSLPGQGRDTQYFGPGTRLTVL.

The chain has TRBV7-9 and TRBJ2-3, with D possibly being TRBD1 or TRBD2 (5 bases each). The CDR3 contains 16 residues. Germline V gene sequence: CDR1 SEHNR, CDR2 FQNEAQ (reference sequence). V was pared by 4 bases and J by 2 bases, with 16 bases between. The CDR3 DNA is TGTGCCAGCAGCTCGAGCCGGGACGGACACACAGATACGCAGTATTTT. This encodes CASSSSRDGHTDTQYF.

The chain combines TRBV2 with TRBJ2-1; D remains ambiguous. The germline CDR1 and CDR2 sequences are SNHLY and FYNNEI. This CDR3 region has 15 residues. The germline V and J ends were trimmed by 6 bases and 7 bases, with 19 bases remaining between them. The CDR3 DNA is TGTGCCAGCAGCGCCCTCTCGACCGATACAAATGAGCAGTTCTTC. The encoded protein is CASSALSTDTNEQFF.

The chain carries TRBV2 and TRBJ2-2; 11 bases match TRBD1. The CDR3 length is 18 residues. V dropped 2 bases and J dropped 4; count of bases not matched to a gene: 9. Germline-derived CDR1 and CDR2 are SNHLY and FYNNEI. CDR3 DNA: TGTGCCAGCAGTGAACCCCGGACAGGGGGCTATTTCACCGGGGAGCTGTTTTTT. Residues: CASSEPRTGGYFTGELFF.

Only a few counts were recorded for this clone. The CDR3 spells CASSQAQISEQFF. The CDR3 DNA reads as TGTGCCAGCAGCCAAGCGCAAATTAGTGAGCAGTTCTTC. The chain recombines TRBV14 with TRBJ2-1, with unresolved D. V was trimmed by 1 base and J by 9 bases, leaving 10 bases between them. Germline lookup yields CDR1 SGHDN and CDR2 FVKESK. This CDR3 comprises 13 residues. Complete variable domain (other parts from reference TRBV14 and TRBJ2-1): EAGVTQFPSHSVIEKGQTVTLRCDPISGHDNLYWYRRVMGKEIKFLLHFVKESKQDESGMPNNRFLAERTGGTYSTLKVQPAELEDSGVYFCASSQAQISEQFFGPGTRLTVL.

This chain links TRBV2 with TRBJ2-7; possible D gene TRBD1, 6 bases. Germline lookup yields CDR1 SNHLY and CDR2 FYNNEI. V shed 6 bases and J shed 6 bases, with 12 bases lying between them. The CDR3 runs to 12 residues. The CDR3 DNA reads as TGTGCCAGCAGCAGGGGCCCAAGCGAGCAGTACTTC. It encodes CASSRGPSEQYF.

The V gene is TRBV7-9, the J gene TRBJ1-1; TRBD1 is a possible D gene (5 bases). The germline V gene has CDR1 SEHNR and CDR2 FQNEAQ (reference sequence). The length of the CDR3 is 16 residues. V was cut by 8 bases and J by 4 bases, with 23 bases left in between. CDR3 protein: CASGGRRGRGSTEAFF. In DNA, the CDR3 is TGTGCCAGCGGAGGGAGACGGGGGAGGGGAAGCACTGAAGCTTTCTTT.

This chain connects TRBV27 to TRBJ2-1, with a possible D match to TRBD1 (5 bases). The germline gives CDR1 MNHEY, CDR2 SMNVEV (reference sequence). The CDR3 sequence is 14 residues long. Trimming removed 5 bases at V and 3 bases at J, with 11 bases between. This chain's CDR3 is CASSPQDNYNEQFF. For the CDR3, the DNA is TGTGCCAGCAGTCCCCAGGACAACTACAATGAGCAGTTCTTC.

This clone was observed once. The chain recombines TRBV19 with TRBJ2-3; TRBD1 aligns across 7 bases. Per germline, CDR1 LNHDA and CDR2 SQIVND (reference sequence). Trimming cost V 5 bases and J 3 bases; bases outside gene matches: 5. The length of the CDR3 is 14 residues. The CDR3 spells CASSLRQGTDTQYF. The CDR3 DNA sequence: TGTGCCAGTAGTTTACGACAGGGAACAGATACGCAGTATTTT.

The genes are TRBV6-6 and TRBJ2-7; the match to TRBD2 covers 10 bases. Germline trimming cut 7 bases from V and 5 bases from J; bases unmatched to any gene: 8. The V gene's germline CDR1 is MNHNY and CDR2 SVGAGI (reference sequence). The length of the CDR3 is 14 residues. CDR3: CASTIGTSADEQYF. In DNA form, the CDR3 reads TGTGCCAGCACTATCGGGACTAGCGCTGACGAGCAGTACTTC.

This chain joins TRBV20-1 and TRBJ1-2; no reliable D call. Trimming removed 3 bases from V and 8 bases from J, with 10 bases in between. The CDR3 spans 11 residues. Germline values: CDR1 DFQATT, CDR2 SNEGSKA (reference sequence). The CDR3 spells CSASWEGGYTF. The CDR3 coding sequence is TGCAGTGCTAGTTGGGAGGGAGGCTACACCTTC.

Regarding this clone: At one of its ends the junction is not consistent with the germline gene, which may arise from a read error. The chain carries TRBV19 and TRBJ1-1; no definite D call. The germline V gene encodes CDR1 LNHDA and CDR2 SQIVND (reference sequence). This CDR3 is 12 amino acids long. In DNA form, the CDR3 reads TGCGCGGTAGGGTTGGGCATGTCTGAAGCTTTCTTT. This gives the protein CAVGLGMSEAFF.

This clone occurred once. The chain employs TRBV5-6 and TRBJ2-5; possibly TRBD2 for D (5 bases). The CDR3 runs 16 residues. Trimming took 0 bases from V and 3 from J, leaving 15 bases between them. Germline CDR1 and CDR2: SGHDT and YYEEEE. CDR3 DNA: TGTGCCAGCAGCTTGGCTTGGACTGGACCAAAAGAGACCCAGTACTTC. It is translated as CASSLAWTGPKETQYF.

The chain is built from TRBV14 and TRBJ2-7, with TRBD1 identical over 9 bases. The CDR3 has 13 residues. V lost 5 bases to trimming and J lost 6 bases; unmatched junction nucleotides: 5. Germline CDR1 and CDR2: SGHDN and FVKESK. The CDR3 bases are TGTGCCAGCAGCTACACAGGGGGCGCCGAGCAGTACTTC. It codes for CASSYTGGAEQYF.

This clone has a single count. The chain joins TRBV29-1 to TRBJ2-1; a weak D match, TRBD2 (6 bases). This CDR3 comprises 16 residues. Germline lookup yields CDR1 SQVTM and CDR2 ANQGSEA. Trimming took off 0 bases at V and 0 bases at J, with 12 bases between the two ends. CDR3 nucleotide sequence: TGCAGCGTTGAAGATCGAGGAGGGAGCTCCTACAATGAGCAGTTCTTC. The encoded protein is CSVEDRGGSSYNEQFF.

The chain couples TRBV7-3 to TRBJ2-5; D possibly corresponds to TRBD2 (6 bases). The closer fit of TRBJ2-7 to the DNA end suggests the J call may be wrong. The CDR3 extends over 15 amino acids. From germline, CDR1 is SGHTA and CDR2 FQGTGA. CDR3 sequence (DNA): TGTGCCAGCAGCTTAACGGGCGGGAACTCCTACGAGCAGTACTTC. It codes for CASSLTGGNSYEQYF.

V is TRBV7-6 and J is TRBJ2-2; a weak D match, TRBD2 (6 bases). CDR1 and CDR2 from the germline V gene are SGHVS and FNYEAQ. The V and J ends lost 5 bases and 0 bases respectively, with 10 bases between them. This CDR3 comprises 15 residues. The CDR3 protein is CASSPGLTNTGELFF. DNA of the CDR3: TGTGCCAGCAGCCCGGGACTTACGAACACCGGGGAGCTGTTTTTT.

V usage is TRBV10-3 and J usage is TRBJ2-1; 11 bases match TRBD2. Germline V gene data show CDR1 as ENHRY and CDR2 as SYGVKD. The CDR3 is 16 amino acids. With 0 bases clipped from V and 6 bases from J, the junction kept 4 bases outside the gene matches. CDR3 region: CAISESGTSGSNEQFF. The CDR3, as DNA: TGTGCCATCAGTGAGTCCGGAACTAGCGGGAGCAATGAGCAGTTCTTC.

The V gene is TRBV19, the J gene TRBJ2-1, with D maybe TRBD2 (6 bases). V lost 1 base and J 7 bases, leaving 17 bases between the germline ends. Germline lookup yields CDR1 LNHDA and CDR2 SQIVND (reference sequence). The CDR3 is made up of 16 amino acids. CDR3 DNA sequence: TGTGCCAGTAGTATAGTCTTGTATACTAGCCTGAATGAGCAGTTCTTC. This sequence encodes CASSIVLYTSLNEQFF.

The gene calls are TRBV6-6 and TRBJ2-1, with 9 positions matching TRBD1. CDR3 length equals 15 residues. Trimming took 6 bases from V and 1 from J; bases not matched to a gene: 4. CDR1 and CDR2 from the germline V gene are MNHNY and SVGAGI (reference sequence). The CDR3 bases are TGTGCCAGCAGCCATGGGACAGGGTCCTACAATGAGCAGTTCTTC. Amino acid sequence: CASSHGTGSYNEQFF.

V is TRBV5-8 and J is TRBJ2-1; no clear D. There are 16 residues in the CDR3. The germline gives CDR1 SGHTS, CDR2 YDEGEE. Trimming left V 2 bases short and J 5 bases short, with 17 bases between. The CDR3 reads CASSLIWRTADNEQFF. The DNA for the CDR3 is TGTGCCAGCAGCTTAATCTGGAGAACTGCGGACAATGAGCAGTTCTTC.

The chain joins TRBV4-1 to TRBJ1-1; no reliable D call. Germline values: CDR1 MGHRA, CDR2 YSYEKL. This CDR3 is built from 15 residues. The V and J ends lost 1 base and 5 bases respectively, with 14 bases between them. The CDR3 nucleotides are TGCGCCAGCAGCCAAGTCAGGCCCCTGGGGACTGAAGCTTTCTTT. Translation: CASSQVRPLGTEAFF.

The gene calls are TRBV5-6 and TRBJ2-7, with a possible D match to TRBD2 (6 bases). The germline V and J ends were trimmed by 2 bases and 0 bases, with 9 bases remaining between them. The germline V gene has CDR1 SGHDT and CDR2 YYEEEE. The CDR3 consists of 14 residues. CDR3 nucleotides: TGTGCCAGCAGCTTTGGGGGGAACTCCTACGAGCAGTACTTC. It yields the protein CASSFGGNSYEQYF.

This clone was seen just once. This sequence joins TRBV7-9 and TRBJ2-7, with TRBD1 matching 8 bases. The CDR3 spans 16 residues. The V gene end was trimmed by 5 bases and the J gene end by 0 bases; junction bases not matched to a gene: 9. Germline CDR1 is SEHNR and CDR2 is FQNEAQ (reference sequence). In DNA, the CDR3 is TGTGCCAGCAGCGTTCCCGGGACAGGCTTCTCCTACGAGCAGTACTTC. Translation gives CASSVPGTGFSYEQYF.

The chain recombines TRBV4-2 with TRBJ2-7; 10 nucleotides agree with TRBD1. Trimming at V came to 8 bases and at J to 4 bases, leaving 2 bases not matched to a gene. The CDR3 has 12 amino acids. CDR1 LGHNA and CDR2 YNFKEQ come from the germline V gene. In DNA form, the CDR3 reads TGTGCCAGCGGGGACAGGGGTTACGAGCAGTACTTC. It encodes CASGDRGYEQYF.

This clone was found many times. The chain recombines TRBV6-1 with TRBJ1-2; unclear D gene. Deletions cut 6 bases from V and 8 bases from J, with 10 bases between. This CDR3 is 11 amino acids long. Germline V lookup: CDR1 MNHNS, CDR2 SASEGT. CDR3 sequence (DNA): TGTGCCAGCAGCCAGAGTCTGGGCTACACCTTC. It translates to CASSQSLGYTF.

The chain carries TRBV19 and TRBJ2-3; D is possibly TRBD2 (5 bases). Trimming took 5 bases from V and 0 from J, leaving 21 bases between them. The CDR3 length is 18 residues. From germline, CDR1 is LNHDA and CDR2 SQIVND (reference sequence). The CDR3 is CASSVPPLQRTSTDTQYF. The DNA for the CDR3 is TGTGCCAGTAGTGTCCCCCCCCTCCAGCGGACTAGCACAGATACGCAGTATTTT. The whole variable domain, filled in from reference TRBV19 and TRBJ2-3, reads DGGITQSPKYLFRKEGQNVTLSCEQNLNHDAMYWYRQDPGQGLRLIYYSQIVNDFQKGDIAEGYSVSREKKESFPLTVTSAQKNPTAFYLCASSVPPLQRTSTDTQYFGPGTRLTVL.